This TCR beta chain was found in a study of radiation and T cells in renal cell carcinoma (dated by TCRdb to 2020 to 2021). Broadly, across the study: Samples came from a clinical trial, in which primary renal cell carcinomas received 15 Gy stereotactic body radiation therapy followed by nephrectomy 4 weeks later. A total of around 50 samples underwent TCR beta sequencing, made up of approximately 26 tumors and about 27 peripheral blood samples. Across all 53 samples, 4,016,671 unique CDR3 nucleotide sequences encoding approximately 3,000,000 unique CDR3 amino acid sequences were identified. Paper-wide results and their limitations: Effects of radiation dose or scheduling on the TCR repertoire could not be addressed with the single-armed trial design. Changes in the blood repertoire were not tracked past 4 weeks after treatment. Because pretreatment tumor biopsies were not available, the baseline intratumoral presence of clonotypes could not be determined. In blood, the top tumor clonotypes increased between baseline and 2 weeks post-radiation and then shrank by 4 weeks, which suggests that tumor-resident clones expanded only transiently.

The CDR3 numbers 16 residues from cysteine through phenylalanine. The entry retains the CDR3 DNA only, 48 bases that are in frame from base 1. CDR1 SGHRS and CDR2 YFSETQ are derived from the germline V gene. V has 2 bases trimmed and J has 6 bases trimmed; junction bases matching no gene number 6. Following the manufacturer's recommendations, the immunoSEQ kit was used to generate TCR beta libraries from genomic DNA. To prepare the libraries, a first multiplex PCR with proprietary primers was run, followed by a second PCR that added unique barcodes, and a bead cleanup was done after each round. A kit-provided positive control reaction and a negative control reaction were included in every sample batch. The final libraries were assessed on an Agilent 4200 TapeStation D1000 ScreenTape, pooled by volume, and quantified by qPCR. Sequencing ran on an Illumina NextSeq500 with a MidOutput 150-cycle cartridge, using 156 Read1 and 15 Index1 cycles with kit custom primers. The pooled library was loaded at roughly 0.94 pM with an approximately 20% PhiX control spike-in. As for the authors' bioinformatics: Vendor-processed data were analyzed in R, and a clonotype was defined as all T cells sharing the same CDR3 nucleotide sequence. In the clone abundance analyses, frequencies in each sample were normalized to that sample's 10,000 most abundant clones. Public T cell clones, which averaged fewer than five per sample, were removed prior to analysis. An abundance difference of at least 32-fold between compartments was the criterion for calling clonotypes tumor-enriched or baseline blood-enriched. A beta-binomial differential abundance model was used to identify clonotypes that expanded or contracted between blood time points. Tumor-blood repertoire similarity was measured with the Baroni-Urbani and Buser coefficient, and group comparisons used two-tailed Wilcoxon tests in R. This immuneACCESS table, as held by TCRdb, lists in-frame sequences with V and J called but not all clones. Of the missing ones, under half trace to an unresolved V gene in checked studies; the others have no known cause. V, J and clone size are those of that table, while D and trimming were read from the DNA. This sample gives 100,000 to 150,000 clones in total; roughly four fifths of them show up just once. The ten largest make up around 3% of the sample.

Reading the label with the study, this specimen's time point is: baseline pretreatment blood. Taken with the paper, the label for treatment or condition translates to: 15 Gy SBRT to primary tumor, nephrectomy 4 weeks later. To follow tumor-enriched clonotypes, serial peripheral blood was collected from radiation-treated patients at baseline and at 2 weeks and 4 weeks after SBRT. Every patient had renal cell carcinoma of clear cell pathology. Genomic DNA for TCR sequencing was prepared using the QIAamp DNA Blood Mini Kit (Qiagen). The analyses included just those samples that passed every quality control check. As to this clone: Its antigen target is currently unknown. No quality values exist for individual bases; no much larger clone is one base distant.

This TCR was recovered from a woman aged 60-70 years with renal cell carcinoma. The specimen comprised blood, sampled from a patient whose treatment included radiotherapy and nephrectomy. The rearranged segments are TRBV5-1 and TRBJ2-2; 11 central bases correspond to TRBD1. The CDR3 protein: CASSFSGQGAPGELFF. The DNA sequence is given as TGCGCCAGCAGCTTCTCCGGACAGGGGGCCCCCGGGGAGCTGTTTTTT.